This T cell receptor (beta chain) comes out of a study of blood T cell repertoires in COVID-19. For the study at large: Samples of COVID-19 (acute and convalescent) were obtained from the United States, Italy and Spain. The analysed material was cDNA or gDNA that came from T cells, B-cell-depleted T cells, or PBMCs.

V lost 10 bases and J 4 bases, leaving 18 bases between the germline ends. Germline lookup yields CDR1 SGHNT and CDR2 YYREEE (reference sequence). The CDR3 is made up of 15 amino acids. Original methodology: Reference gene primer amplification in the assay estimated nucleated cell counts. Clones were sequenced by immunoSEQ multiplex PCR, and TCRdb holds only the in-frame ones, with some missing. That table is the source of V, J and clone size, and D and trimming were worked out from the DNA. This table has roughly 91,000 clones, approximately 78% appearing once. This clonotype originated in an elderly woman with acute or convalescent COVID-19. The chain uses TRBV5-4 and TRBJ2-6; tentative D call: TRBD1 (6 bases). Sequenced: peripheral blood. In DNA, the CDR3 is TGTGCCTTCTTATCACAGGGTACAGGGGCCAACGTCCTGACTTTC. Protein sequence: CAFLSQGTGANVLTF.